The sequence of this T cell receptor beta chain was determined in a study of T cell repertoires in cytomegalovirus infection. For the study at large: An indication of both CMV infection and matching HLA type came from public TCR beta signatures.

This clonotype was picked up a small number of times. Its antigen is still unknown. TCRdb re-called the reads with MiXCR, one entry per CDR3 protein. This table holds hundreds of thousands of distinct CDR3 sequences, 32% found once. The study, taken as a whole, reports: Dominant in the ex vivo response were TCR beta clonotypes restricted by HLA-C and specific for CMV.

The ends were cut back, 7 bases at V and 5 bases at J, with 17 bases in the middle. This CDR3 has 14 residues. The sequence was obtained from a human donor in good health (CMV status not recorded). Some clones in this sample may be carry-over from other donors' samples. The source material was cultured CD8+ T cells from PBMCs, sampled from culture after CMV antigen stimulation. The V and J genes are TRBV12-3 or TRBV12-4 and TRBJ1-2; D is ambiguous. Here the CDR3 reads CASTSTPAAYGYTF. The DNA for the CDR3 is TGTGCCAGCACCTCTACCCCGGCAGCTTATGGCTACACCTTC.